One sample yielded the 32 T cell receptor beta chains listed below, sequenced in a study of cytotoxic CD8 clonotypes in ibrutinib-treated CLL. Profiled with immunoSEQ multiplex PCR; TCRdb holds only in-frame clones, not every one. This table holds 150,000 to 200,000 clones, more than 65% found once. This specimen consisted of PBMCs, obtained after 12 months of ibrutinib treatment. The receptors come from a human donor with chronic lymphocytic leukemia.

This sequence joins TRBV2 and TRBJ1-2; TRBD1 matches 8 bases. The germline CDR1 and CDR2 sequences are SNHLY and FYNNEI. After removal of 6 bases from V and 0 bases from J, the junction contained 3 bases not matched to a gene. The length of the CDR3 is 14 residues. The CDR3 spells CASRTDRANYGYTF. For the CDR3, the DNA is TGTGCCAGCAGAACGGACAGGGCTAACTATGGCTACACCTTC.

Here the CDR3 reads CASSFGTSGGFSYEQYF. CDR3 coding DNA: TGCGCCAGCAGCTTCGGGACTAGCGGGGGCTTCTCCTACGAGCAGTACTTC. This chain links TRBV5-1 with TRBJ2-7; 14 nucleotides align to TRBD2. The CDR3 consists of 17 residues. Germline lookup yields CDR1 SGHRS and CDR2 YFSETQ. V lost 2 bases and J lost 0; bases outside the gene matches: 4.

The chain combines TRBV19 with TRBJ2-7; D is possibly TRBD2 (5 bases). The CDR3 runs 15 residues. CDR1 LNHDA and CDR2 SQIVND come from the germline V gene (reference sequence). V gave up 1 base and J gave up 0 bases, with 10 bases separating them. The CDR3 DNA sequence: TGTGCCAGTAGTATAGCGGCGGGCTCCTCCTACGAGCAGTACTTC. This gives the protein CASSIAAGSSYEQYF.

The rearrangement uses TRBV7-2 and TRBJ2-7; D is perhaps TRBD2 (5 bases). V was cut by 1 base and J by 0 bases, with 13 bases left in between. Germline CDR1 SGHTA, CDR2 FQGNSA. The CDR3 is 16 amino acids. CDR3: CASSLEEGFRSYEQYF. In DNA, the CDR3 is TGTGCCAGCAGCTTAGAAGAGGGATTCCGCTCCTACGAGCAGTACTTC. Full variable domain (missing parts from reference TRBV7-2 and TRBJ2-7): GAGVSQSPSNKVTEKGKDVELRCDPISGHTALYWYRQSLGQGLEFLIYFQGNSAPDKSGLPSDRFSAERTGGSVSTLTIQRTQQEDSAVYLCASSLEEGFRSYEQYFGPGTRLTVT.

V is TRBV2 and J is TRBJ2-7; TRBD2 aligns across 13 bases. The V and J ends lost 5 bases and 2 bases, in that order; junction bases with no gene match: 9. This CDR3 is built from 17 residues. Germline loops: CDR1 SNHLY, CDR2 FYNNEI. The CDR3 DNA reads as TGTGCCAGCAGTCCCCCTTCAGGACTAGCGGGAGCCTACGAGCAGTACTTC. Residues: CASSPPSGLAGAYEQYF.

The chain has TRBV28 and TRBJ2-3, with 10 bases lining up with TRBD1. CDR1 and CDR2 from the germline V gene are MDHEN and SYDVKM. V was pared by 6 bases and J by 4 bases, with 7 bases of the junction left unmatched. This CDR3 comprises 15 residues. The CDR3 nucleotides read TGTGCCAGCAGCCAAATAGGACAGGGGGCAGATACGCAGTATTTT. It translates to CASSQIGQGADTQYF. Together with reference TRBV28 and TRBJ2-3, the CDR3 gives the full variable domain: DVKVTQSSRYLVKRTGEKVFLECVQDMDHENMFWYRQDPGLGLRLIYFSYDVKMKEKGDIPEGYSVSREKKERFSLILESASTNQTSMYLCASSQIGQGADTQYFGPGTRLTVL.

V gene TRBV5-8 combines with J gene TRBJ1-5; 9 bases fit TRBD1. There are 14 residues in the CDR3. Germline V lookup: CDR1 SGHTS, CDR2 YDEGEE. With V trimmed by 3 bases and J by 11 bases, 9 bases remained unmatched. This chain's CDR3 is CASSSAGTGLSQHF. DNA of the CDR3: TGTGCCAGCAGCTCAGCCGGGACAGGGCTCTCCCAGCATTTT. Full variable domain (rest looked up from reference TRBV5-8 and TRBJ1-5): EAGVTQSPTHLIKTRGQQATLRCSPISGHTSVYWYQQALGLGLQFLLWYDEGEERNRGNFPPRFSGRQFPNYSSELNVNALELEDSALYLCASSSAGTGLSQHFGDGTRLSIL.

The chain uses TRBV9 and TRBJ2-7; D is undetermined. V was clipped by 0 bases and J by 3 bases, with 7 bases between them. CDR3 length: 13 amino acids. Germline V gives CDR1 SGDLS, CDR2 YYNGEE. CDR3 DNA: TGTGCCAGCAGCGTAGCTCCGGACTACGAGCAGTACTTC. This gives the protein CASSVAPDYEQYF.

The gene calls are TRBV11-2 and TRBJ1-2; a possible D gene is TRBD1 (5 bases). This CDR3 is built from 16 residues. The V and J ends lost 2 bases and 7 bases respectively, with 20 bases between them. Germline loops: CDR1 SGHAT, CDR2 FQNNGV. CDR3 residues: CASSLLSRGANGGYTF. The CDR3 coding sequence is TGTGCCAGCAGCTTACTTTCCCGGGGCGCGAACGGTGGCTACACCTTC.

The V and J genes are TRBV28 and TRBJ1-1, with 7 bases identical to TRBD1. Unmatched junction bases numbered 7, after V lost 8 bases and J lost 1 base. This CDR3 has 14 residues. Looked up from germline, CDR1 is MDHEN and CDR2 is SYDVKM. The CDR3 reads CASGPGQPNTEAFF. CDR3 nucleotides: TGTGCCAGCGGACCGGGACAGCCGAACACTGAAGCTTTCTTT.

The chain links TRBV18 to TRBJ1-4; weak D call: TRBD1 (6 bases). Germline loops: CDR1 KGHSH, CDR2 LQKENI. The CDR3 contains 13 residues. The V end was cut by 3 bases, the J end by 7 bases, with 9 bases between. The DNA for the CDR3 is TGTGCCAGCTCACCGACAGGAGGTGAAAAACTGTTTTTT. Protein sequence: CASSPTGGEKLFF.

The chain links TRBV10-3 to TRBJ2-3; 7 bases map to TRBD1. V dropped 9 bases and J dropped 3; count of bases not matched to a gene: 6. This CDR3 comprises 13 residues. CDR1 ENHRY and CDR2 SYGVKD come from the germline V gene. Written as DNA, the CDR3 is TGTGCCATGGCAGGGGGTAGGACAGATACGCAGTATTTT. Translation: CAMAGGRTDTQYF.

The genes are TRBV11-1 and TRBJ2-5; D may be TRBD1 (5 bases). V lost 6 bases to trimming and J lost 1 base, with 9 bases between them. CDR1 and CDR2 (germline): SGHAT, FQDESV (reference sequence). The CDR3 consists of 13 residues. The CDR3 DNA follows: TGTGCCAGCAGTTCAGGGCTCCAAGAGACCCAGTACTTC. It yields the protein CASSSGLQETQYF.

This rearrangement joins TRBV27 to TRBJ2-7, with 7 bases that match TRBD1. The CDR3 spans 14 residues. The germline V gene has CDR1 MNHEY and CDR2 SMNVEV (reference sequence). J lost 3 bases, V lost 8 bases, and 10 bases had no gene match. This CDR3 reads CASHDRDRDYEQYF. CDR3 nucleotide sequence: TGTGCCAGCCACGACAGGGACAGAGACTACGAGCAGTACTTC.

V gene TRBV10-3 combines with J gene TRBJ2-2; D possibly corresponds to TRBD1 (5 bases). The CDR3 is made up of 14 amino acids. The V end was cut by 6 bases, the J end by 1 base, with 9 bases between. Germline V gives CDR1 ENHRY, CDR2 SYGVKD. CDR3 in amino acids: CAISSGQNTGELFF. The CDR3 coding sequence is TGTGCCATCAGCTCCGGACAGAACACCGGGGAGCTGTTTTTT.

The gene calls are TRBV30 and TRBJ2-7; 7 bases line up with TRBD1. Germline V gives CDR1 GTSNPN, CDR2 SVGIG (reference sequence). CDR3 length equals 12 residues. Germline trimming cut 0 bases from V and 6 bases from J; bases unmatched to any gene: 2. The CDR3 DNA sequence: TGTGCCTGGAGTGTGAACAGGGGCGAGCAGTACTTC. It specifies CAWSVNRGEQYF.

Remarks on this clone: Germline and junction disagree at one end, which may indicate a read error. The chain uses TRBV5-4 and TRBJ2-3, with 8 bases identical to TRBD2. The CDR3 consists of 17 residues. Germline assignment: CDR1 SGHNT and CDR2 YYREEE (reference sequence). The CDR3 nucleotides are TGCGCCAGCAGTCGGGGGTTCAGGACTAGCAACACAGATACGCAGTATTTT. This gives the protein CASSRGFRTSNTDTQYF. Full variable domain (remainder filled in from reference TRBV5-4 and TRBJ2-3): ETGVTQSPTHLIKTRGQQVTLRCSSQSGHNTVSWYQQALGQGPQFIFQYYREEENGRGNFPPRFSGLQFPNYSSELNVNALELDDSALYLCASSRGFRTSNTDTQYFGPGTRLTVL.

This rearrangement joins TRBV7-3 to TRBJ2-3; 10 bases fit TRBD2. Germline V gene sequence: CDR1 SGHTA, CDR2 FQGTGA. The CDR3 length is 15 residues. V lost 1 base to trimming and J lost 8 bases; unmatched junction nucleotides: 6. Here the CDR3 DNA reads TGTGCCAGCAGCTTAAGTAGCGGGGGGACGGGTACGCAGTATTTT. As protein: CASSLSSGGTGTQYF.

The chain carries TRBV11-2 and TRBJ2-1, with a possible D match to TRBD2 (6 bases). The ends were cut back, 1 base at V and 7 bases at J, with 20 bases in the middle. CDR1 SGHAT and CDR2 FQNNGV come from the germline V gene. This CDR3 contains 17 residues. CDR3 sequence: CASSLARVGGRYNEQFF. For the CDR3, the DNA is TGTGCCAGCAGCTTAGCCCGTGTGGGGGGACGGTATAATGAGCAGTTCTTC.

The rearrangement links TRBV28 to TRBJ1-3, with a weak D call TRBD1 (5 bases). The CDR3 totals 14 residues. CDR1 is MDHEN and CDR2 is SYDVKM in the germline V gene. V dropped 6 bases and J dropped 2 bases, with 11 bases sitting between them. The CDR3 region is CASRGTKAGNTIYF. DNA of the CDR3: TGTGCCAGCAGGGGGACCAAGGCTGGAAACACCATATATTTT.

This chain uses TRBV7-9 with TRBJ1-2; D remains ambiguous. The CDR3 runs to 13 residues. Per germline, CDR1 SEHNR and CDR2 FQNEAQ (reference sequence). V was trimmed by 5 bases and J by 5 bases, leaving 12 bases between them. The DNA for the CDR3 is TGTGCCAGCAGCCACACTGACGTTTATGGCTACACCTTC. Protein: CASSHTDVYGYTF. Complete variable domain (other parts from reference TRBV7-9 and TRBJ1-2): DTGVSQNPRHKITKRGQNVTFRCDPISEHNRLYWYRQTLGQGPEFLTYFQNEAQLEKSRLLSDRFSAERPKGSFSTLEIQRTEQGDSAMYLCASSHTDVYGYTFGSGTRLTVV.

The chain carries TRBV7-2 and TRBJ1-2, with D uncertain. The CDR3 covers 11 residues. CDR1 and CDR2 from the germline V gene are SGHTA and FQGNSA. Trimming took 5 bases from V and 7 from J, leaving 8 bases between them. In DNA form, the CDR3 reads TGTGCCAGCAGCCCTATTTTTGGCTACACCTTC. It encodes CASSPIFGYTF.

The CDR3 coding sequence is TGTGCCAGCGGTTGGGCGACTAGCGGGAATGAGCAGTTCTTC. Translation: CASGWATSGNEQFF. This chain joins TRBV2 and TRBJ2-1; TRBD2 matches at 10 bases. The germline V gene has CDR1 SNHLY and CDR2 FYNNEI. The CDR3 runs 14 residues. Trimming took 8 bases from V and 7 from J; bases not matched to a gene: 8.

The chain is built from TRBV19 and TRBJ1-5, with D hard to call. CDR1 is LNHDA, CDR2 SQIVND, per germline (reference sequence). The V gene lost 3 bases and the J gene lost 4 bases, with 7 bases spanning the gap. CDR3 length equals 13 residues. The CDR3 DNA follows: TGTGCCAGTAGTATTAAAGCTAATCAGCCCCAGCATTTT. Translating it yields CASSIKANQPQHF.

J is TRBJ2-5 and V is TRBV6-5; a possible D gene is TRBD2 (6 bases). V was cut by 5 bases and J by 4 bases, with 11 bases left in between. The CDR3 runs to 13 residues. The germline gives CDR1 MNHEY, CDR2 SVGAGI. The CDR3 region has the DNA TGTGCCAGCAGTCGTCCTAGCGTAGAGACCCAGTACTTC. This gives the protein CASSRPSVETQYF.

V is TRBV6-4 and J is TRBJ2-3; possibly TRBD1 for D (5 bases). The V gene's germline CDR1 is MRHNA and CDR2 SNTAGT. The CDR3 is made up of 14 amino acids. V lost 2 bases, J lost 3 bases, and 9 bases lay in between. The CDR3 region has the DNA TGTGCCAGCAGTGACACCGACAGTACAGATACGCAGTATTTT. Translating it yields CASSDTDSTDTQYF.

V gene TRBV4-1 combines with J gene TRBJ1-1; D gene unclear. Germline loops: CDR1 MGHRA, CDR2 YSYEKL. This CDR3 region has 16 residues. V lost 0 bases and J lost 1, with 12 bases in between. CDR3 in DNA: TGCGCCAGCAGCCAAGATCCAGGCTGGGGGAACACTGAAGCTTTCTTT. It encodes CASSQDPGWGNTEAFF.

The CDR3 region is CASSLILTLAGGEQFF. The CDR3 nucleotides are TGTGCCAGCAGTTTAATCCTTACTCTAGCGGGAGGCGAGCAGTTCTTC. The V gene is TRBV27, the J gene TRBJ2-1; 11 bases are a match to TRBD2. V gave up 2 bases and J gave up 10 bases; unmatched junction bases: 10. The CDR3 has 16 amino acids. Germline CDR1 MNHEY, CDR2 SMNVEV (reference sequence).

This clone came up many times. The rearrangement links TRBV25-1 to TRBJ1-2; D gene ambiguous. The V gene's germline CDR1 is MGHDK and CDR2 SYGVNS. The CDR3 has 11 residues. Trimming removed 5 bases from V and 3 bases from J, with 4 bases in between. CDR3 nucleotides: TGTGCCAGCAGTCGGGACTATGGCTACACCTTC. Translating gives CASSRDYGYTF.

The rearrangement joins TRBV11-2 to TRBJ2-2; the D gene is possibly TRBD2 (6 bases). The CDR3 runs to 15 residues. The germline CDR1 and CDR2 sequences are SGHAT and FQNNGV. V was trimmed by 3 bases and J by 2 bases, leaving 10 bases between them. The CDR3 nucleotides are TGTGCCAGCAGCTTTCCGGGAGCTAACACCGGGGAGCTGTTTTTT. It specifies CASSFPGANTGELFF.

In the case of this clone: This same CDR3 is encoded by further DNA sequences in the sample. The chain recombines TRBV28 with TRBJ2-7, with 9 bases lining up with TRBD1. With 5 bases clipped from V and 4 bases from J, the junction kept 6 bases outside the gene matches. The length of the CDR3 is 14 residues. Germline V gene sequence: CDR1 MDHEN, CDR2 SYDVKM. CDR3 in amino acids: CASSPGTGSYEQYF. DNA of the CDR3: TGTGCCAGCAGTCCCGGGACAGGGTCGTACGAGCAGTACTTC.

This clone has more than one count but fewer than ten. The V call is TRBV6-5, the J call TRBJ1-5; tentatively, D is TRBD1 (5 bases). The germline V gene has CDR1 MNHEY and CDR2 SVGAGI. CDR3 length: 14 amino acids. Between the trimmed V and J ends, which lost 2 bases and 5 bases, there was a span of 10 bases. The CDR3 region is CASSYRGGDQPQHF. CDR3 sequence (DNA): TGTGCCAGCAGTTACCGGGGCGGCGATCAGCCCCAGCATTTT.